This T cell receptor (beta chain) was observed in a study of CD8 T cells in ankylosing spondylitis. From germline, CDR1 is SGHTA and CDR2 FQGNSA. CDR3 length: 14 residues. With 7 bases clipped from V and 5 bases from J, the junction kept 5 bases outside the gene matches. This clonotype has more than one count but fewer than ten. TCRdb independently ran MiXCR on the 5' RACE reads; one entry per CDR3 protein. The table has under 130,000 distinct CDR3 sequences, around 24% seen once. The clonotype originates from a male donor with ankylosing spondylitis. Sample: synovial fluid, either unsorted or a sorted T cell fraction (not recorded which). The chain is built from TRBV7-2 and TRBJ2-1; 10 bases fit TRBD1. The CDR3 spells CASKTGTGDNEQFF. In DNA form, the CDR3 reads TGTGCCAGCAAGACCGGGACAGGGGACAATGAGCAGTTCTTC.